A selection of T cell receptor beta chains follows, all from one sample in a study of OX40 agonist ivuxolimab in advanced cancers. Profiled with immunoSEQ multiplex PCR; TCRdb holds only in-frame clones, not every one. Of under 35,000 clones listed, roughly 84% were seen once; the top ten hold 20% to 25%. The source material was CD4+ or CD8+ T cells sorted from blood, sampled in a trial of the OX40 agonist ivuxolimab. These receptors all stem from an adult with an advanced solid tumor such as melanoma, head and neck, liver or kidney cancer. Each CDR3 is given with its conserved first and last residue. D genes are given only for firm matches. Size tells how often a clone was seen (once, few, many) or the class of an expanded clone, and some rows leave it out.

>.|.|TRBV21-1|TRBJ1-5
TGTGCCAGCCGCGGGGGTCGGGGCAATCAGCCCCAGCATTTT
CASRGGRGNQPQHF
>.|.|TRBV10-2|TRBJ2-5
TGCGCCAGCAGTCCCCGACCCTCGGGAGAGACCCAGTACTTC
CASSPRPSGETQYF
>once|.|TRBV2|TRBJ2-5
TGTGCCAGCAGTGACCCGGAAGAGACCCAGTACTTC
CASSDPEETQYF
>.|TRBD2|TRBV4-1|TRBJ2-1
TGCGCCAGCAGCCGGGACACACTAGCGGGGGGCCTTATGAGCTCCTACAATGAGCAGTTCTTC
CASSRDTLAGGLMSSYNEQFF
>.|.|TRBV7-2|TRBJ2-3
TGTGCCAGCAGCTTTGGCGGGGCGGATACGCAGTATTTT
CASSFGGADTQYF
>.|TRBD2|TRBV4-1|TRBJ2-4
TGCGCCAGCAGCCAAGCTCCTCGGGAGGAATTAGCCAAAAACATTCAGTACTTC
CASSQAPREELAKNIQYF
>.|TRBD2|TRBV5-1|TRBJ2-1
TGCGCCAGCAGCGTGGGGACTAGCGGGAGTTTTTCCTACAATGAGCAGTTCTTC
CASSVGTSGSFSYNEQFF
>.|.|TRBV5-1|TRBJ2-5
TGCGCCAGCAGCTTACTTACGGGGGAGACCCAGTACTTC
CASSLLTGETQYF
>.|.|TRBV27|TRBJ2-2
TGTGCCAGCAGTATGAACACCGGGGAGCTGTTTTTT
CASSMNTGELFF
>.|TRBD1|TRBV19|TRBJ2-4
TGTGCCAGTAGTAGAGGACAGGGGGGGCTTTCGGCCAAAAACATTCAGTACTTC
CASSRGQGGLSAKNIQYF
>once|.|TRBV28|TRBJ2-6
TGTGCCAGCAGGGCATCTGGGGCCAACGTCCTGACTTTC
CASRASGANVLTF
>.|.|TRBV6-5|TRBJ2-3
TGTGCCAGTTCCCCGTGGCAGGGAGGCACAGATACGCAGTATTTT
CASSPWQGGTDTQYF
>.|.|TRBV19|TRBJ1-1
TGTGCCAGTACCACGGGAGATTTGGGCGGAGCTTTCTTT
CASTTGDLGGAFF
>.|TRBD1|TRBV6-5|TRBJ1-5
TGTGCCAGCAGTTACGGGCAGGGGGCGGGCCAGCCCCAGCATTTT
CASSYGQGAGQPQHF
>.|.|TRBV4-1|TRBJ2-3
TGCGCCAGCAGCCAATACGTCCTAGCTGATAGTAGCACAGATACGCAGTATTTT
CASSQYVLADSSTDTQYF
>.|.|TRBV18|TRBJ2-1
TGTGCCAGCTCACCACTAGTTTTCAATGAGCAGTTCTTC
CASSPLVFNEQFF
>.|.|TRBV11-2|TRBJ2-2
TGTGCCAGCAGCTTAGGTGGAACCGGGGAGCTGTTTTTT
CASSLGGTGELFF
>.|.|TRBV27|TRBJ1-6
TGTGCCAGCAGTCCTTTATATAATTCACCCCTCCACTTT
CASSPLYNSPLHF
>.|.|TRBV9|TRBJ2-3
TGTGCCAGCAGCCCGGCCGGCGGCACAGATACGCAGTATTTT
CASSPAGGTDTQYF
>.|TRBD1|TRBV2|TRBJ2-1
TGTGCCAGCAGCGTTACAGGGGGAAATTACAATGAGCAGTTCTTC
CASSVTGGNYNEQFF
>.|.|TRBV5-5|TRBJ2-7
TGTGCCAGCAGCTTGGAAGGGCCGAGCCCCTACGAGCAGTACTTC
CASSLEGPSPYEQYF
>.|.|TRBV2|TRBJ2-7
TGTGCCAGCAGTGATAGTCGGGTAAGGTACGAGCAGTACTTC
CASSDSRVRYEQYF
>.|TRBD1|TRBV5-4|TRBJ1-1
TGTGCCAGCAGCCTCTACAGGGGACACGAAGCTTTCTTT
CASSLYRGHEAFF
>.|.|TRBV13|TRBJ2-7
TGTGCCAGCAGCTCCCCGACAGGGAGGGACTACGAGCAGTACTTC
CASSSPTGRDYEQYF
>.|TRBD2|TRBV29-1|TRBJ2-7
TGCAGCGTTGGGACTAGCGGGGTCTACGAGCAGTACTTC
CSVGTSGVYEQYF
>.|TRBD1|TRBV27|TRBJ2-4
TGTGCCAGCAGTTTGGGGACAGAAAACATTCAGTACTTC
CASSLGTENIQYF
>.|TRBD2|TRBV2|TRBJ2-4
TGTGCCAGCAGTGAACTCCGGGACTACAAAAACATTCAGTACTTC
CASSELRDYKNIQYF
>.|.|TRBV6-1|TRBJ2-7
TGTGCCAGCAGTCAAATGGACGGAACCTACGAGCAGTACTTC
CASSQMDGTYEQYF
>many|.|TRBV4-1|TRBJ1-1
TGCGCCAGCAGCCAAGATCGGACAGACGCTTTCTTT
CASSQDRTDAFF
>.|.|TRBV4-3|TRBJ2-7
TGCGCCAGCAGCCACGGACAGTCGAGCTCCTACGAGCAGTACTTC
CASSHGQSSSYEQYF
>many|.|TRBV2|TRBJ2-6
TGTGCCAGCAGTGGTGGGGCCAACGTCCTGACTTTC
CASSGGANVLTF
>.|.|TRBV7-9|TRBJ2-7
TGTGCCAGCAGCTCCCCCGGGCGCCAGATGGGCGAGCAGTACTTC
CASSSPGRQMGEQYF
>medium-sized|.|TRBV10-2|TRBJ1-1
TGCGCCAGCCGACAGGCCGGTGTCACTGAAGCTTTCTTT
CASRQAGVTEAFF
>.|.|TRBV6-4|TRBJ2-1
TGTGCCAGCAGTGACTCGGGCAATGAGCAGTTCTTC
CASSDSGNEQFF
>few|.|TRBV7-9|TRBJ2-7
TGTGCCAGCAGCGTCGAGGGGGGGTCGCCCTCCTACGAGCAGTACTTC
CASSVEGGSPSYEQYF
>few|.|TRBV28|TRBJ1-2
TGTGCCAGCAGCCTGTTAGGCAGGGAGGGCGACTATGGCTACACCTTC
CASSLLGREGDYGYTF
>.|TRBD2|TRBV4-2|TRBJ2-5
TGTGCCAGCAGCCAAGCCTCAGCGGGAGGTAGGGAGACCCAGTACTTC
CASSQASAGGRETQYF
>.|TRBD1|TRBV27|TRBJ1-4
TGTGCCAGCAGGGGACAGGGAGCAACTAATGAAAAACTGTTTTTT
CASRGQGATNEKLFF
>.|TRBD1|TRBV19|TRBJ2-2
TGTGCCAGGGAAGAAGACAGGGGGAACACCGGGGAGCTGTTTTTT
CAREEDRGNTGELFF
>.|TRBD2|TRBV5-6|TRBJ2-1
TGTGCCAGCAGCTTGGAGGGCGGGAGGCAGGATGAGCAGTTCTTC
CASSLEGGRQDEQFF
>few|TRBD1|TRBV7-9|TRBJ2-5
TGTGCCAGCAGCCTCGACAGGGTATTAGAGACCCAGTACTTC
CASSLDRVLETQYF
>.|.|TRBV5-5|TRBJ1-1
TGTGCCAGCAGCTTGGGATGGGCCGCAGGATTAGAAGCTTTCTTT
CASSLGWAAGLEAFF
>.|.|TRBV27|TRBJ2-6
TGTGCCAGCAGTTTGGGCGGAGGATACTCTGGGGCCAACGTCCTGACTTTC
CASSLGGGYSGANVLTF
>once|.|TRBV9|TRBJ2-5
TGTGCCAGCAGCCCCTCGGGGGAGACCCAGTACTTC
CASSPSGETQYF
>.|.|TRBV7-8|TRBJ2-1
TGTGCCAGCAGCCTCCGGGGAGCGGCCAGCTCCTACAATGAGCAGTTCTTC
CASSLRGAASSYNEQFF
>.|.|TRBV4-1|TRBJ1-1
TGCGCCAGCAGCCAAGAAGGGGGCACTGAAGCTTTCTTT
CASSQEGGTEAFF
>.|TRBD2|TRBV19|TRBJ2-3
TGTGCCAGTAGTACGGTAGGACTAGGAGCAGATACGCAGTATTTT
CASSTVGLGADTQYF
>few|.|TRBV19|TRBJ2-7
TGTGCCAGTAGCACAGGGGCGGGGGCCTACGAGCAGTACTTC
CASSTGAGAYEQYF
>.|.|TRBV15|TRBJ2-5
TGTGCCACCAGCAGAGAACAGGGTCCCCCAGAGACCCAGTACTTC
CATSREQGPPETQYF
>.|.|TRBV7-9|TRBJ1-2
TGTGCCAGCAGCCCGAAGGGGTCGGGCCAACTTGGCTATGGCTACACCTTC
CASSPKGSGQLGYGYTF
>.|.|TRBV5-3|TRBJ1-2
TGTGCCAGAAGCTTGGGGGGAGGAGCTAACTATGGCTACACCTTC
CARSLGGGANYGYTF
>.|TRBD1|TRBV28|TRBJ2-7
TGTGCCAGCAGTTTAGAGGGGACAGGGGGAACCTACGAGCAGTACTTC
CASSLEGTGGTYEQYF
>.|TRBD1|TRBV5-1|TRBJ2-4
TGCGCCAGCAGCCCAAACAGGGGGTCGGCCAAAAACATTCAGTACTTC
CASSPNRGSAKNIQYF
>.|.|TRBV19|TRBJ2-1
TGTGCCAGTAGTATAGAGGCAGGGCGCTACAATGAGCAGTTCTTC
CASSIEAGRYNEQFF
>.|.|TRBV21-1|TRBJ1-2
TGTGCCAGCAGCGCCCTAAAATGGCACGGCCTCGCCTATGGCTACACCTTC
CASSALKWHGLAYGYTF
>.|.|TRBV29-1|TRBJ2-1
TGCAGCACCCCTCGGCTGACCTACAATGAGCAGTTCTTC
CSTPRLTYNEQFF
>.|.|TRBV28|TRBJ1-4
TGTGCCAGCAGTTTAGTTACCGGGTTCCCAACTAATGAAAAACTGTTTTTT
CASSLVTGFPTNEKLFF